The clone carrying this T cell receptor beta chain appeared a few times. Its target is unknown. Every sample had a minimum of 6.5 million PBMCs isolated. With each sample, at least 5 micrograms of total RNA were extracted. This sample stems from a study of blood T cells in healthy people across ages. General study results and limits: Whereas aged donors had fewer naive CD4+ cells, long-lived donors had more of them and higher diversity.

This CDR3 is 16 amino acids long. Germline CDR1 is DFQATT and CDR2 is SNEGSKA (reference sequence). Trimming stripped 1 base from V and 2 bases from J, with 17 bases between. The second PCR ran about 7 to 12 cycles with a sample-barcoded 5' primer and J-beta primers. TCRdb processed the 5' RACE reads anew with MiXCR; each CDR3 protein has one entry. The sample contains about 1 million distinct CDR3 sequences, roughly 24% of which appear only once. The data also belong to a second study, concerning T cells of mothers and their children.

The chain is built from TRBV20-1 and TRBJ1-2, with unresolved D. The specimen was blood. The clonotype originates from a girl aged 2 to 10 in good health. The CDR3 region is CSARAPNAPTNYGYTF. CDR3 nucleotide sequence: TGCAGTGCTAGAGCTCCAAACGCACCAACCAACTATGGCTACACCTTC.